By frequency in the sample, the clone carrying this T cell receptor beta chain is medium-sized. Thyroid surgery took place with no prior treatment in any patient. The data were taken from a study of metastatic and nonmetastatic thyroid tumors. For the study at large: Blood and tumor or nodule tissue repertoires from malignant and benign thyroid patients were compared.

Under the authors' procedure: In papillary thyroid cancer, a distant-metastasis classifier was built using CDR3 differences across clinicopathological groups. TCRdb re-analyzed the PCR reads using MiXCR. TCRdb's processing, not the authors' own work, is the source of the V and J calls. The sample has around 34,000 clones; around 15% are singletons. The sequence came from a female donor with papillary thyroid cancer or a benign thyroid nodule (not recorded which). Some clones in this sample may be carry-over from other donors' samples. Sequencing was done on a sample of blood.

CDR3 nucleotides: TGTGCCAGCAGTACCCCCGGGCCGAGCGCTCGAGAGCAGTTCTTC. This translates into CASSTPGPSAREQFF. V and J are TRBV28 and TRBJ2-1, with D unresolved. V was clipped by 5 bases and J by 10 bases, with 21 bases between them. This CDR3 has 15 residues. Germline CDR1 and CDR2: MDHEN and SYDVKM.